Listed here are 5 T cell receptor beta chains from one sample, sequenced in a study of CXCR3-negative and CXCR3-positive naive CD8 T cells. Study findings and constraints: Greater hydrophobicity was found in TRB CDR3s of CXCR3-positive naive cells than of CXCR3-negative naive cells.

Which antigens these TCRs recognize remains unknown. It was by 5' RACE with UMI labels that the TRB cDNA libraries were prepared. Reanalyzing the 5' RACE reads, TCRdb keeps one entry per CDR3 protein, without DNA. The sample totals 60,000 to 65,000 distinct CDR3 sequences. The sequencing input was naive CXCR3+ CD8+ T cells from blood. Regarding subset: CD45RO-CCR7+CD27+CD95- naive CD8+ T cells expressing CXCR3 (TNR3+). These receptors were obtained from a human donor in good health. Some clones in this sample may be carry-over from other donors' samples.

The chain combines TRBV28 with TRBJ2-3. The CDR3 is made up of 11 amino acids. Germline V gene lookup returns CDR1 MDHEN and CDR2 SYDVKM. This CDR3 reads CASSFEDTQYF.

The V call is TRBV29-1, the J call TRBJ2-3; there is no DNA to check the TCRdb D call of TRBD1. CDR1 and CDR2 from the germline V gene are SQVTM and ANQGSEA. The CDR3 length is 13 residues. The CDR3 spells CSVETVQGDTQYF.

The chain employs TRBV23-1 and TRBJ1-1; the TCRdb D gene call, TRBD1, has no DNA to confirm it. TRBV23-1 is sorted into the ORF group, with uncertain function. This CDR3 region has 13 residues. The CDR3 protein is CASTGHPCTEAFF.

This CDR3 is CASSSELNTEAFF. V gene TRBV19 combines with J gene TRBJ1-1. The CDR3 loop spans 13 amino acids. Germline V gives CDR1 LNHDA, CDR2 SQIVND (reference sequence).

The V gene is TRBV20-1, the J gene TRBJ2-7; TCRdb picks TRBD2, but there is no DNA to check that call. The CDR3 consists of 15 residues. Germline assignment: CDR1 DFQATT and CDR2 SNEGSKA (reference sequence). The CDR3 protein is CSARDELALSYEQYF.